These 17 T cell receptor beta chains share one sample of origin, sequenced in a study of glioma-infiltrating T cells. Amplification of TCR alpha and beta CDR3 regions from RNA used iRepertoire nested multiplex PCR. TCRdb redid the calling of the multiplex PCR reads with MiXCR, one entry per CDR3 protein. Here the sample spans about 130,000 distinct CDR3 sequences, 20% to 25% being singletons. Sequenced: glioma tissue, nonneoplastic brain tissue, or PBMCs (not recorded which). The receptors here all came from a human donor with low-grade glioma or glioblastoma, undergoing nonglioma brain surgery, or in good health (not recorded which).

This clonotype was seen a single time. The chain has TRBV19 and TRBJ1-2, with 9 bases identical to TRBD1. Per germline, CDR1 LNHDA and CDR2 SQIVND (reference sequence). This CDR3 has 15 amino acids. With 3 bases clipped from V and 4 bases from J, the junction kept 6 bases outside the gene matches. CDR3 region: CASSMPDRGLYGYTF. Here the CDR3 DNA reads TGTGCCAGTAGTATGCCGGACAGGGGCCTCTATGGCTACACCTTC.

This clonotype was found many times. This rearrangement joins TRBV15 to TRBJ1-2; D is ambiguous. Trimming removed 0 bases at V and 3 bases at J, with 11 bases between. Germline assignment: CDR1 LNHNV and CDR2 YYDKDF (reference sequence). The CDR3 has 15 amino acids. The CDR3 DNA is TGTGCCACCAGCAGAGACGATACGCGCGACTATGGCTACACCTTC. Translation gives CATSRDDTRDYGYTF.

CDR3 amino acids: CASSPFGDEQYV. For the CDR3, the DNA is TGTGCCAGCTCACCATTTGGGGACGAGCAGTACGTC. This rearrangement joins TRBV18 to TRBJ2-7; no reliable D call. V was pared by 2 bases and J by 5 bases, with 7 bases between. Germline V gene lookup returns CDR1 KGHSH and CDR2 LQKENI. CDR3 size: 12 residues.

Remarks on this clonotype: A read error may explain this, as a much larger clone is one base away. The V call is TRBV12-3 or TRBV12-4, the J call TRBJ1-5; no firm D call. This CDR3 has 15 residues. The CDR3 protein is CTSSSGNGPNQPQHF. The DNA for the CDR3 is TGTACCAGCAGCTCCGGGAATGGTCCCAATCAGCCCCAGCATTTT.

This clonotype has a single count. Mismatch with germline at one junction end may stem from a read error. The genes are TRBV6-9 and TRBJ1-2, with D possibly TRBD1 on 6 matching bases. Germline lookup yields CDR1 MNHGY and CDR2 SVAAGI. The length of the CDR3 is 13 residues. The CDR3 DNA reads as TGTGCCAGCAGTTACACAGGGAACTGTGGCTACACCTTC. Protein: CASSYTGNCGYTF.

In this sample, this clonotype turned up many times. The CDR3 coding sequence is TGTGCCACCCGGGAGACTGAAGCTTTCTTT. It codes for CATRETEAFF. J is TRBJ1-1 and V is TRBV10-3; D remains unclear. V was cut by 10 bases and J by 5 bases, with 8 bases left in between. The germline CDR1 and CDR2 sequences are ENHRY and SYGVKD. This CDR3 is built from 10 residues.

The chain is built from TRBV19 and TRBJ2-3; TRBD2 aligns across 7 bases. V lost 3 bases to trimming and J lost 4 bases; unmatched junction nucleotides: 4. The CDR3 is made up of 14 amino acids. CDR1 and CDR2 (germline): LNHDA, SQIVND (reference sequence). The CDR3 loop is CASSIGGGPDTQYF. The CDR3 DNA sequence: TGTGCCAGTAGTATTGGGGGGGGACCAGATACGCAGTATTTT.

CDR3 DNA sequence: TGTGCCAGCAGTTACCTCAGCGCCCATGAGCAGTTCTTC. This sequence encodes CASSYLSAHEQFF. This rearrangement joins TRBV6-6 to TRBJ2-1; D unclear. CDR3 length equals 13 residues. The V gene's germline CDR1 is MNHNY and CDR2 SVGAGI (reference sequence). V was trimmed by 2 bases and J by 8 bases, leaving 10 bases between them.

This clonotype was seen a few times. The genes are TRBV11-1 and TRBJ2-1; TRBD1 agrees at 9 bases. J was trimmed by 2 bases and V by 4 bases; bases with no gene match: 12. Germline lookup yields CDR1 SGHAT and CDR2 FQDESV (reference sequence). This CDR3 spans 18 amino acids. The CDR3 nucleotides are TGTGCCAGCAGCTCCATGACTCCGGGACAGGGCACCTACAATGAGCAGTTCTTC. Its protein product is CASSSMTPGQGTYNEQFF.

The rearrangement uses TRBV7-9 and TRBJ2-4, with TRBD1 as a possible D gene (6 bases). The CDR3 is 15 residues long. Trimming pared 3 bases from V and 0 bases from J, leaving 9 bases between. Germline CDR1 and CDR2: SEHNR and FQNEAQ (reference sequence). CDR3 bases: TGTGCCAGCAGCTTTTCAGGGGTAGCCAAAAACATTCAGTACTTC. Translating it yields CASSFSGVAKNIQYF.

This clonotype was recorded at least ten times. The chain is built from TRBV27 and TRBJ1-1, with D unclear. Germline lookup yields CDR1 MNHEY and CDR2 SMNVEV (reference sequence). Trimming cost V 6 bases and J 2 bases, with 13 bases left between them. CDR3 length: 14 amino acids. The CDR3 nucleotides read TGTGCCAGCAGCCCTCAGACCGGCAACACTGAAGCTTTCTTT. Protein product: CASSPQTGNTEAFF.

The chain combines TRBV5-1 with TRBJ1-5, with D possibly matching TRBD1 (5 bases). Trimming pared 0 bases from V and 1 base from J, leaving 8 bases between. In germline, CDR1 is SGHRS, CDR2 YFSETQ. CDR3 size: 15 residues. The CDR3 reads CASSLGDGSNQPQHF. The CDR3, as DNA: TGCGCCAGCAGCTTGGGGGACGGGAGCAATCAGCCCCAGCATTTT.

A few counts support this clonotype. The DNA of the CDR3 is TGTGCCAGCAGTGAAGAGGGACAGGGGACCACTGAAGCTTTCTTT. This translates into CASSEEGQGTTEAFF. This sequence joins TRBV2 and TRBJ1-1, with 10 bases that match TRBD1. The CDR3 is 15 residues long. Looked up from germline, CDR1 is SNHLY and CDR2 is FYNNEI. Trimming cost V 1 base and J 4 bases; bases outside gene matches: 3.

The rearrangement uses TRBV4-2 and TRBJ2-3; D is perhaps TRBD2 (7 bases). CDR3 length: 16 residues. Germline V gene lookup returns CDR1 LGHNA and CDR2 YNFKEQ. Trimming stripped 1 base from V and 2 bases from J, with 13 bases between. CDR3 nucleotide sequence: TGTGCCAGCAGCCAAGGGGGGGGCCAGAACACAGATACGCAGTATTTT. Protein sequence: CASSQGGGQNTDTQYF.

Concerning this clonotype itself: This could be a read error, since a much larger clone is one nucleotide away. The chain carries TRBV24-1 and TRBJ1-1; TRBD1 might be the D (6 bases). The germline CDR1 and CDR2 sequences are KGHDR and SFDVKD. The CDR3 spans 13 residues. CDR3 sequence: CATSESRDTGAFF. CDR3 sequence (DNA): TGTGCCACCAGTGAATCCAGGGACACTGGAGCTTTCTTT.

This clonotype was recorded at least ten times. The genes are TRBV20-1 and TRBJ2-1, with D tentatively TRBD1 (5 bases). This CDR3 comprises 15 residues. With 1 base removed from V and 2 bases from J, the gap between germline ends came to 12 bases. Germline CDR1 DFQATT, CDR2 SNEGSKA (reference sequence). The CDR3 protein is CSARVPGPPYNEQFF. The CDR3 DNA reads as TGCAGTGCTAGAGTCCCAGGGCCCCCCTACAATGAGCAGTTCTTC.

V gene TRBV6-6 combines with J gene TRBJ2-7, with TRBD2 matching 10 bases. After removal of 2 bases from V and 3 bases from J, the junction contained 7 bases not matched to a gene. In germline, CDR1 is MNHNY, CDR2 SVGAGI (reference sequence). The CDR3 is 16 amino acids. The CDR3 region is CASSYGPASGGYEQYV. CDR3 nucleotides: TGTGCCAGCAGTTACGGCCCTGCTAGCGGGGGCTACGAGCAGTACGTC.